Detailed here is one TCR beta chain. Which antigen it targets is not known. It has no much larger one-base neighbor in the sample; base qualities were not kept. From V the trimming removes 4 bases and from J it removes 3 bases, while the gene matches leave 14 bases of the junction unaccounted for. From its cysteine to its phenylalanine, the CDR3 spans 18 amino acids. Only the CDR3 DNA stays, 54 bases, in frame from base 1. Per the germline V gene, LGHNA is the CDR1 and YSLEER is the CDR2. The sample belongs to a study of technical replicates of blood from several donors (dated by TCRdb to 2015 to 2018). Libraries came from the immunoSEQ multiplex PCR assay. Drawn from immuneACCESS, this table holds only the in-frame rearrangements with V and J called that TCRdb kept. Clones are partly lost; checked studies trace under half to an unresolved V gene and leave the rest unexplained. The sample records about 80,000 clones, 90% to 95% of which are singletons. Less than 0.4% of the sample is held by the ten biggest clonotypes.

This clonotype was obtained from a human donor in good health. Sequenced material: T cells isolated from PBMCs. The sequence is built from TRBV4-3 and TRBJ2-4; a stretch of 8 junction bases matches TRBD2. The nucleotides are TGCGCCAGCAGCCCAGAAATAACGGGAGGGCTCTTCAAAAACATTCAGTACTTC. It translates as CASSPEITGGLFKNIQYF.